The 10 T cell receptor beta chains in this list originate from one sample, sequenced in a study of Ad26.COV2.S vaccination and SARS-CoV-2 variants. Indicated treatment: roughly 20 received Ad26.COV2.S at low or high dose, single or two shots; five or six received placebo; per-sample allocation not given. It was on day 63 after the first vaccine or placebo injection that samples were taken. This table comes from immunoSEQ multiplex PCR, and its TCRdb copy is limited to in-frame clones, with some not included. The data show over 400,000 clones, with roughly 90% seen just once and around 1.8% held by the top ten. Specimen: peripheral blood, collected in a trial of Ad26.COV2.S vaccine versus placebo. Receptor source: a person aged 18-65 years who received the Ad26.COV2.S COVID-19 vaccine or a placebo.

The gene calls are TRBV13 and TRBJ2-3, with 7 positions matching TRBD2. Germline V gives CDR1 PRHDT, CDR2 FYEKMQ (reference sequence). The CDR3 loop spans 16 amino acids. With 5 bases clipped from V and 2 bases from J, the junction kept 10 bases outside the gene matches. CDR3: CASSAPLSGYTDTQYF. The DNA for the CDR3 is TGTGCCAGCAGCGCCCCCCTTAGCGGGTACACAGATACGCAGTATTTT.

In its sample, this clone was seen a few times. The chain recombines TRBV19 with TRBJ1-5; no clear D gene. CDR1 and CDR2 (germline): LNHDA, SQIVND (reference sequence). The length of the CDR3 is 16 residues. Trimming took 5 bases from V and 2 from J, leaving 16 bases between them. CDR3 loop: CASSYQVSLGNQPQHF. Here the CDR3 DNA reads TGTGCCAGTAGTTACCAGGTGAGCTTGGGCAATCAGCCCCAGCATTTT.

The chain couples TRBV19 to TRBJ2-2, with TRBD2 matching over 10 bases. The CDR3 spans 17 residues. The germline CDR1 and CDR2 sequences are LNHDA and SQIVND (reference sequence). J was trimmed by 5 bases and V by 0 bases; bases with no gene match: 6. The CDR3 region has the DNA TGTGCCAGTAGTATAGATCGACTAGCGGGTTTAACCGGGGAGCTGTTTTTT. Encoded protein: CASSIDRLAGLTGELFF.

The chain carries TRBV5-6 and TRBJ1-2, with 10 bases that match TRBD1. V lost 7 bases, J lost 10 bases, and 4 bases stayed unmatched. This CDR3 contains 11 residues. Looked up from germline, CDR1 is SGHDT and CDR2 is YYEEEE. CDR3 coding DNA: TGTGCCAGCCGACAGGGGGCTGACTACACCTTC. Protein product: CASRQGADYTF.

V usage is TRBV27 and J usage is TRBJ2-1; D gene ambiguous. The CDR3 spans 13 residues. Germline CDR1 is MNHEY and CDR2 is SMNVEV (reference sequence). V was clipped by 5 bases and J by 8 bases, with 13 bases between them. The CDR3 here is CASSPLGPDEQFF. The DNA of the CDR3 is TGTGCCAGCAGTCCCCTCGGGCCCGATGAGCAGTTCTTC.

The chain uses TRBV10-2 and TRBJ2-7, with 7 bases lining up with TRBD2. Per the germline V gene, CDR1 is WSHSY and CDR2 is SAAADI. The CDR3 is made up of 15 amino acids. V was clipped by 7 bases and J by 4 bases; unmatched bases: 13. The CDR3 DNA reads TGCGCCAGCATTGGGTGGGGGGGTAACGGGTACGAGCAGTACTTC. The encoded protein is CASIGWGGNGYEQYF.

The rearrangement joins TRBV5-1 to TRBJ2-7, with a tentative D call TRBD2 (5 bases). Trimming removed 5 bases at V and 2 bases at J, with 11 bases between. Germline V gene data show CDR1 as SGHRS and CDR2 as YFSETQ. The CDR3 runs 13 residues. CDR3 residues: CASRGAATYEQYF. The CDR3 DNA reads TGCGCCAGCAGGGGAGCCGCTACCTACGAGCAGTACTTC. The whole variable domain, remainder taken from reference TRBV5-1 and TRBJ2-7, is KAGVTQTPRYLIKTRGQQVTLSCSPISGHRSVSWYQQTPGQGLQFLFEYFSETQRNKGNFPGRFSGRQFSNSRSEMNVSTLELGDSALYLCASRGAATYEQYFGPGTRLTVT.

The J gene is TRBJ1-2, the V gene TRBV18; D is ambiguous. Germline V gene lookup returns CDR1 KGHSH and CDR2 LQKENI. Trimming took off 0 bases at V and 2 bases at J, with 7 bases between the two ends. The CDR3 has 14 amino acids. CDR3 sequence reads: CASSPPTPNYGYTF. The CDR3 DNA is TGTGCCAGCTCACCACCCACACCGAACTATGGCTACACCTTC.

The rearrangement links TRBV19 to TRBJ1-2; D uncertain. This CDR3 region has 13 residues. The germline V and J ends were trimmed by 5 bases and 2 bases, with 9 bases remaining between them. CDR1 and CDR2 (germline): LNHDA, SQIVND (reference sequence). The CDR3, as DNA: TGTGCCAGTAGTCGGGAGGGCAACTATGGCTACACCTTC. It encodes CASSREGNYGYTF.

The chain is built from TRBV10-2 and TRBJ2-5, with 9 bases identical to TRBD1. The ends lost 6 bases at V and 5 bases at J; junction bases unmatched: 16. In germline, CDR1 is WSHSY, CDR2 SAAADI. The CDR3 extends over 17 amino acids. CDR3 sequence reads: CASSTGTGSMSGETQYF. CDR3 DNA sequence: TGCGCCAGCAGCACCGGGACAGGGTCTATGAGTGGGGAGACCCAGTACTTC.